The 32 T cell receptor beta chains reported below all come from one sample, sequenced in a study of shared clonotypes between healthy human individuals. Assay: immunoSEQ multiplex PCR; the TCRdb copy retains only in-frame clones and omits some. The sample has under 2,500,000 clones, under 97% seen once. Sequencing used naive CD4+ T cells sorted from blood. Subset meaning: CD45RA+ positively selected. All receptors derive from a man aged 18 to 29 in good health.

The chain has TRBV27 and TRBJ2-3, with TRBD2 identical over 9 bases. The CDR3 contains 15 residues. V was pared by 10 bases and J by 4 bases, with 12 bases of the junction left unmatched. Germline assignment: CDR1 MNHEY and CDR2 SMNVEV (reference sequence). Written as DNA, the CDR3 is TGTGCCAAAACACCCCGGCTAGCGGGACCAGATACGCAGTATTTT. Amino acid sequence: CAKTPRLAGPDTQYF.

The chain carries TRBV5-1 and TRBJ1-6; 11 bases align to TRBD1. V gave up 4 bases and J gave up 9 bases; unmatched junction bases: 6. Looked up from germline, CDR1 is SGHRS and CDR2 is YFSETQ. The CDR3 has 15 amino acids. CDR3 DNA: TGCGCCAGCAGCGGACGGACAGGGGGCACTTCACCCCTCCACTTT. Protein: CASSGRTGGTSPLHF.

The V and J genes are TRBV5-8 and TRBJ2-6; D gene uncertain. The CDR3 loop spans 14 amino acids. Trimming took off 5 bases at V and 0 bases at J, with 6 bases between the two ends. The germline V gene encodes CDR1 SGHTS and CDR2 YDEGEE. The CDR3 DNA sequence: TGTGCCAGCAGATCAGACTCTGGGGCCAACGTCCTGACTTTC. Translating gives CASRSDSGANVLTF.

Remarks on this clone: The sample has other DNA sequences that encode this CDR3 too. The CDR3 is CASSVDGGSTGELFF. The CDR3 nucleotides are TGTGCCAGCAGCGTAGATGGTGGATCCACCGGGGAGCTGTTTTTT. The chain is built from TRBV9 and TRBJ2-2; D is unresolved. The CDR3 is made up of 15 amino acids. V gave up 0 bases and J gave up 4 bases, with 10 bases separating them. Germline loops: CDR1 SGDLS, CDR2 YYNGEE.

The chain joins TRBV6-4 to TRBJ2-7; 9 positions match TRBD2. In germline, CDR1 is MRHNA, CDR2 SNTAGT. V lost 5 bases to trimming and J lost 1 base; unmatched junction nucleotides: 12. This CDR3 region has 17 residues. CDR3 bases: TGTGCCAGCAGTTCGTGGATCATAGCGGGGGCATCCTACGAGCAGTACTTC. Protein product: CASSSWIIAGASYEQYF.

J is TRBJ2-7 and V is TRBV21-1; TRBD2, as called in the table, went unchecked against the DNA. TRBV21-1 is labeled a pseudogene. CDR3 length: 18 amino acids. The CDR3 protein is CASSKLGLAGGLRDEQYF. The CDR3 bases are TGTGCCAGCAGCAAACTTGGACTAGCGGGAGGTCTCCGGGACGAGCAGTACTTC.

This chain uses TRBV27 with TRBJ2-2; 8 nucleotides match TRBD2. Germline CDR1 is MNHEY and CDR2 is SMNVEV (reference sequence). V was clipped by 2 bases and J by 6 bases; unmatched bases: 14. CDR3 size: 18 residues. CDR3 in amino acids: CASSLLPKVAGWAGELFF. CDR3 in DNA: TGTGCCAGCAGTTTACTTCCGAAGGTAGCGGGGTGGGCCGGGGAGCTGTTTTTT.

This chain uses TRBV19 with TRBJ1-2; D ambiguous. Per the germline V gene, CDR1 is LNHDA and CDR2 is SQIVND (reference sequence). This CDR3 comprises 14 residues. V was clipped by 2 bases and J by 3 bases, with 10 bases between them. The CDR3 DNA sequence: TGTGCCAGTAGTATATGGGGTCCCGACTATGGCTACACCTTC. It yields the protein CASSIWGPDYGYTF.

The CDR3 is CASVLNTEAFF. The CDR3 nucleotides read TGTGCCTCAGTGTTGAACACTGAAGCTTTCTTT. The chain has TRBV25-1 and TRBJ1-1; D gene unclear. CDR3 size: 11 residues. V lost 11 bases and J 0 bases, leaving 7 bases between the germline ends. CDR1 is MGHDK and CDR2 is SYGVNS in the germline V gene. Using reference TRBV25-1 and TRBJ1-1 for the parts outside the CDR3, the full variable domain is EADIYQTPRYLVIGTGKKITLECSQTMGHDKMYWYQQDPGMELHLIHYSYGVNSTEKGDLSSESTVSRIRTEHFPLTLESARPSHTSQYLCASVLNTEAFFGQGTRLTVV.

The chain employs TRBV18 and TRBJ2-3; weak D call: TRBD2 (5 bases). The V end was cut by 2 bases, the J end by 0 bases, with 12 bases between. This CDR3 is 16 amino acids long. Germline CDR1 reads KGHSH; CDR2 reads LQKENI. The DNA for the CDR3 is TGTGCCAGCTCACCAGGGAGCGGCACTAGCACAGATACGCAGTATTTT. Translating gives CASSPGSGTSTDTQYF.

The chain has TRBV7-8 and TRBJ2-7; 8 bases line up with TRBD2. CDR1 is SGHVS and CDR2 is FQNEAQ in the germline V gene. The CDR3 covers 15 residues. Trimming at V came to 5 bases and at J to 3 bases, leaving 9 bases not matched to a gene. In DNA form, the CDR3 reads TGTGCCAGCAGCCCCCTCGGGAGGGCCAGCTACGAGCAGTACTTC. Protein product: CASSPLGRASYEQYF.

For this clone: Within the sample, other DNA sequences also encode this same CDR3. This rearrangement joins TRBV5-6 to TRBJ2-7, with D unclear. Germline V lookup: CDR1 SGHDT, CDR2 YYEEEE. The CDR3 runs 13 residues. V lost 2 bases, J lost 1 base, and 7 bases lay in between. DNA of the CDR3: TGTGCCAGCAGCTTAAGAGGATCCTACGAGCAGTACTTC. This encodes CASSLRGSYEQYF.

The chain couples TRBV5-4 to TRBJ2-1; perhaps D is TRBD1 or TRBD2 (8 bases each). Trimming pared 4 bases from V and 5 bases from J, leaving 16 bases between. The CDR3 has 15 amino acids. In germline, CDR1 is SGHNT, CDR2 YYREEE (reference sequence). Written as DNA, the CDR3 is TGTGCCAGCAGCGGACAGGGTAGCGGGAACAATGAGCAGTTCTTC. Its translation: CASSGQGSGNNEQFF.

This chain uses TRBV19 with TRBJ1-6, with D unresolved. Looked up from germline, CDR1 is LNHDA and CDR2 is SQIVND (reference sequence). This CDR3 has 13 residues. With 5 bases removed from V and 5 bases from J, the gap between germline ends came to 7 bases. The CDR3 bases are TGTGCCAGTAGTCCTACAGATAATTCACCCCTCCACTTT. This codes for CASSPTDNSPLHF.

This clone has only one observation. The same CDR3 arises from other DNA sequences in this sample as well. The V and J genes are TRBV9 and TRBJ1-1, with 7 bases that match TRBD1. J lost 5 bases, V lost 2 bases, and 6 bases had no gene match. The germline gives CDR1 SGDLS, CDR2 YYNGEE. The CDR3 is 14 residues long. The CDR3 sequence is CASSVDRVGTEAFF. The CDR3 DNA follows: TGTGCCAGCAGCGTCGACAGGGTAGGGACTGAAGCTTTCTTT.

The CDR3 loop reads CASSIEGGQPSQHF. The CDR3 nucleotides are TGTGCCAGTAGTATAGAGGGGGGACAGCCCTCCCAGCATTTT. The gene calls are TRBV19 and TRBJ1-5; 7 bases align to TRBD1. Unmatched junction bases numbered 7, after V lost 0 bases and J lost 11 bases. CDR3 length: 14 residues. Germline CDR1 reads LNHDA; CDR2 reads SQIVND (reference sequence).

As to this clone: The junction and the germline gene differ at one end; a read error may be behind it. The rearrangement joins TRBV6-1 to TRBJ2-7; D is unclear. This CDR3 has 14 amino acids. The germline gives CDR1 MNHNS, CDR2 SASEGT. CDR3 DNA sequence: TGTGCCAGCAGTAAAGCCTGGAGTGTCTACGAGCAGTACTTC. It encodes CASSKAWSVYEQYF.

V and J are TRBV15 and TRBJ1-1, with TRBD1 identical over 7 bases. Unmatched junction bases numbered 8, after V lost 7 bases and J lost 6 bases. The CDR3 sequence is 13 residues long. Germline V CDR1 and CDR2: LNHNV, YYDKDF (reference sequence). The CDR3 is CATTQRGRPEAFF. CDR3 coding DNA: TGTGCCACCACACAAAGGGGGCGCCCTGAAGCTTTCTTT.

The table lists this clone with a count of one. The V and J genes are TRBV10-3 and TRBJ1-5, with D perhaps TRBD1 (5 bases). CDR1 ENHRY and CDR2 SYGVKD come from the germline V gene. The CDR3 runs 17 residues. The V end lost 3 bases, the J end lost 0 bases, and 15 bases lay between the germline ends. CDR3: CAISDSGPSYSNQPQHF. In DNA form, the CDR3 reads TGTGCCATCAGTGACTCGGGACCGAGTTATAGCAATCAGCCCCAGCATTTT.

The V gene is TRBV4-2, the J gene TRBJ2-1; the match to TRBD1 covers 12 bases. The germline V gene has CDR1 LGHNA and CDR2 YNFKEQ. The J segment lost 8 bases and the V segment lost 1 base, leaving 3 bases of the junction unmatched. The CDR3 extends over 15 amino acids. The chain's CDR3 is CASSQGDRGPYEQFF. CDR3 bases: TGTGCCAGCAGCCAAGGGGACAGGGGGCCATATGAGCAGTTCTTC.

The chain recombines TRBV6-1 with TRBJ2-7; tentatively, D is TRBD1 or TRBD2 (5 bases each). This CDR3 contains 15 residues. Trimming took 8 bases from V and 7 from J, leaving 24 bases between them. The germline V gene encodes CDR1 MNHNS and CDR2 SASEGT. This chain's CDR3 is CASEPPGLLGKEQYF. CDR3 DNA: TGTGCCAGCGAGCCCCCGGGGCTTCTGGGTAAGGAGCAGTACTTC.

The table lists this clone with a count of one. This chain connects TRBV18 to TRBJ1-1; maybe TRBD1 (6 bases). Germline V CDR1 and CDR2: KGHSH, LQKENI. Trimming took off 3 bases at V and 7 bases at J, with 12 bases between the two ends. The CDR3 has 13 amino acids. The CDR3, as DNA: TGTGCCAGCTCACCCAGAGGAGGGGGTGAAGCTTTCTTT. Its translation is CASSPRGGGEAFF.

The V gene is TRBV15, the J gene TRBJ1-4; 10 bases are shared with TRBD1. Germline assignment: CDR1 LNHNV and CDR2 YYDKDF (reference sequence). This CDR3 spans 14 amino acids. V lost 5 bases, J lost 8 bases, and 5 bases stayed unmatched. The CDR3 DNA follows: TGTGCCACCAGCCCCCGGACAGGGGGGGAAAAACTGTTTTTT. Amino acid sequence: CATSPRTGGEKLFF. Complete variable domain (other parts from reference TRBV15 and TRBJ1-4): DAMVIQNPRYQVTQFGKPVTLSCSQTLNHNVMYWYQQKSSQAPKLLFHYYDKDFNNEADTPDNFQSRRPNTSFCFLDIRSPGLGDTAMYLCATSPRTGGEKLFFGSGTQLSVL.

CDR3 sequence: CASSLTGYGNEKLFF. CDR3 DNA sequence: TGTGCCAGCAGCTTGACAGGGTATGGTAATGAAAAACTGTTTTTT. The chain combines TRBV7-9 with TRBJ1-4, with 7 bases that match TRBD1. Germline trimming cut 3 bases from V and 4 bases from J; bases unmatched to any gene: 5. The germline CDR1 and CDR2 sequences are SEHNR and FQNEAQ (reference sequence). The CDR3 has 15 residues.

The genes are TRBV5-4 and TRBJ2-7, with TRBD2 as a possible D gene (6 bases). Germline V CDR1 and CDR2: SGHNT, YYREEE (reference sequence). The CDR3 is made up of 15 amino acids. The ends were cut back, 7 bases at V and 4 bases at J, with 21 bases in the middle. CDR3 DNA sequence: TGTGCCAGCTCGCGTCTAACCCCTGGAGGGTACGAGCAGTACTTC. It yields the protein CASSRLTPGGYEQYF.

The J gene is TRBJ2-7, the V gene TRBV27; 14 nucleotides align to TRBD2. Germline V gene lookup returns CDR1 MNHEY and CDR2 SMNVEV (reference sequence). The CDR3 sequence is 16 residues long. Trimming removed 3 bases from V and 4 bases from J; junction bases left unmatched: 5. For the CDR3, the DNA is TGTGCCAGCAGTTTCTGGGGGACTAGCGGGAGTTACGAGCAGTACTTC. Protein product: CASSFWGTSGSYEQYF.

The chain uses TRBV29-1 and TRBJ1-1; no clear D gene. The V end lost 6 bases, the J end lost 0 bases, and 11 bases lay between the germline ends. Germline V gene sequence: CDR1 SQVTM, CDR2 ANQGSEA. The CDR3 is made up of 13 amino acids. CDR3 loop: CSVGNRLNTEAFF. For the CDR3, the DNA is TGCAGCGTAGGTAACCGCTTGAACACTGAAGCTTTCTTT.

This rearrangement joins TRBV6-1 to TRBJ1-2; D remains ambiguous. Germline V gene data show CDR1 as MNHNS and CDR2 as SASEGT. CDR3 length: 13 residues. V was cut by 1 base and J by 7 bases, with 10 bases left in between. The CDR3, as DNA: TGTGCCAGCAGTGAAGAGGGATTTTCTGGCTACACCTTC. Protein: CASSEEGFSGYTF.

V gene TRBV5-1 combines with J gene TRBJ1-2, with TRBD1 matching over 8 bases. This CDR3 contains 15 residues. V lost 4 bases to trimming and J lost 6 bases; unmatched junction nucleotides: 11. The germline V gene has CDR1 SGHRS and CDR2 YFSETQ. The CDR3: CASSPRTGGADGYTF. The CDR3 coding sequence is TGCGCCAGCAGCCCGCGAACAGGGGGAGCGGATGGCTACACCTTC.

The chain combines TRBV5-5 with TRBJ1-2; D not resolved. Germline-derived CDR1 and CDR2 are SGHKS and YYEKEE (reference sequence). V lost 4 bases and J lost 4, with 11 bases in between. CDR3 length: 13 amino acids. The CDR3 sequence: CASSDRHTYGYTF. Written as DNA, the CDR3 is TGTGCCAGCAGCGATCGACACACCTATGGCTACACCTTC. Full variable domain (missing parts from reference TRBV5-5 and TRBJ1-2): DAGVTQSPTHLIKTRGQQVTLRCSPISGHKSVSWYQQVLGQGPQFIFQYYEKEERGRGNFPDRFSARQFPNYSSELNVNALLLGDSALYLCASSDRHTYGYTFGSGTRLTVV.

The rearrangement joins TRBV6-1 to TRBJ1-4; 9 nucleotides align to TRBD1. The CDR3 extends over 13 amino acids. Trimming removed 1 base from V and 11 bases from J; junction bases left unmatched: 2. The germline CDR1 and CDR2 sequences are MNHNS and SASEGT. The CDR3 DNA reads as TGTGCCAGCAGTGAAGGGACAGGGGCCAAACTGTTTTTT. Its protein is CASSEGTGAKLFF.

The V call is TRBV5-6, the J call TRBJ1-2, with TRBD1 matching over 8 bases. The CDR3 is made up of 15 amino acids. Trimming took 4 bases from V and 5 from J; bases not matched to a gene: 10. Germline V CDR1 and CDR2: SGHDT, YYEEEE. The CDR3 bases are TGTGCCAGCAGCCTCCCCTCCGGGACAGGTTATGGCTACACCTTC. Amino acid sequence: CASSLPSGTGYGYTF. Together with reference TRBV5-6 and TRBJ1-2, the CDR3 gives the full variable domain: DAGVTQSPTHLIKTRGQQVTLRCSPKSGHDTVSWYQQALGQGPQFIFQYYEEEERQRGNFPDRFSGHQFPNYSSELNVNALLLGDSALYLCASSLPSGTGYGYTFGSGTRLTVV.